This paragraph reports one T cell receptor (beta chain). Its specificity is not known. This sample is part of a study of T-cell reconstitution after alpha-beta-depleted transplantation in children. V trimming: 5 bases; J trimming: 3 bases; junction bases outside the gene matches: 7. Germline CDR1 reads DFQATT; CDR2 reads SNEGSKA (reference sequence). The CDR3 runs 14 residues. A TCRbeta library incorporating unique molecular identifiers was prepared. TCRdb re-called the PCR reads through MiXCR, storing one row per CDR3 protein. The repertoire holds some 840,000 distinct CDR3 sequences, 15% to 20% seen once, with 5% in the top ten. Study-wide findings and caveats: Recipient T cells and thymic progenitors that survived were the source of the high TCRbeta diversity seen at day 60 in some patients. From newly produced T cells came most of the T-cell counts and diversity one year after transplant.

This chain joins TRBV20-1 and TRBJ2-1, with 7 bases identical to TRBD2. The clonotype originates from a male patient aged 10-17 years who had a stem cell transplant for acute lymphoblastic leukemia, so the T cells may come from the graft donor. The sample consisted of PBMCs, mostly from graft donor cells, taken 360 days after TCRalphabeta/CD19-depleted stem cell transplant. CDR3 sequence (DNA): TGCAGTGCTGCAACCCGGGACTACTACAATGAGCAGTTCTTC. It encodes CSAATRDYYNEQFF.